A selection of T cell receptor beta chains follows, all from one sample in a study of blood T cell repertoires in COVID-19. Data came from immunoSEQ multiplex PCR; TCRdb stores just in-frame clones and leaves some out. Here the sample spans around 200,000 clones, more than 75% being singletons. Material: PBMCs or T cells enriched from blood (not recorded which). The receptors here all came from a woman aged 40 to 50 with acute COVID-19. CDR3s include the opening cysteine and the closing phenylalanine or tryptophan. The D gene is left open where the match is weak. The size entry is marked missing in some rows and otherwise reads once, few, many or a size class.

j_call: TRBJ1-5; cdr3_length: 13; d_call: -; v_call: TRBV28; clone_size: -; cdr3_aa: CASSYSNNQPQHF; cdr3_nt: TGTGCCAGCAGTTACAGCAATAATCAGCCCCAGCATTTT
j_call: TRBJ2-2; cdr3_length: 14; d_call: TRBD1; v_call: TRBV6-2/TRBV6-3; clone_size: -; cdr3_aa: CASSRQGGTGELFF; cdr3_nt: TGTGCCAGCAGCAGACAGGGCGGCACCGGGGAGCTGTTTTTT
j_call: TRBJ1-6; cdr3_length: 14; d_call: -; v_call: TRBV27; clone_size: few; cdr3_aa: CASSIRQTFSPLHF; cdr3_nt: TGTGCCAGCAGTATCCGACAGACGTTTTCACCCCTCCACTTT
j_call: TRBJ1-3; cdr3_length: 13; d_call: -; v_call: TRBV2; clone_size: -; cdr3_aa: CASRADRLNTIYF; cdr3_nt: TGTGCCAGCAGAGCGGACAGACTAAACACCATATATTTT
j_call: TRBJ2-1; cdr3_length: 18; d_call: -; v_call: TRBV7-9; clone_size: -; cdr3_aa: CASSLLPGGANSYNEQFF; cdr3_nt: TGTGCCAGCAGCTTACTTCCCGGGGGAGCTAACTCCTACAATGAGCAGTTCTTC
j_call: TRBJ1-2; cdr3_length: 15; d_call: -; v_call: TRBV6-5; clone_size: -; cdr3_aa: CASSYSGVIDYGYTF; cdr3_nt: TGTGCCAGCAGTTACTCAGGGGTAATCGACTATGGCTACACCTTC
j_call: TRBJ2-1; cdr3_length: 13; d_call: -; v_call: TRBV28; clone_size: -; cdr3_aa: CASSSGGSDEQFF; cdr3_nt: TGTGCCAGCAGTTCCGGGGGTTCGGATGAGCAGTTCTTC
j_call: TRBJ1-1; cdr3_length: 13; d_call: -; v_call: TRBV28; clone_size: once; cdr3_aa: CASSLNAGGEAFF; cdr3_nt: TGTGCCAGCAGTTTAAACGCGGGGGGAGAAGCTTTCTTT
j_call: TRBJ1-1; cdr3_length: 15; d_call: TRBD1; v_call: TRBV5-6; clone_size: -; cdr3_aa: CASSLPGQGDTEAFF; cdr3_nt: TGTGCCAGCAGCTTGCCCGGCCAGGGGGACACTGAAGCTTTCTTT
j_call: TRBJ2-5; cdr3_length: 17; d_call: TRBD2; v_call: TRBV19; clone_size: -; cdr3_aa: CASNTRSSGDPQETQYF; cdr3_nt: TGTGCCAGTAACACAAGATCCAGCGGGGACCCCCAAGAGACCCAGTACTTC
j_call: TRBJ2-7; cdr3_length: 15; d_call: TRBD2; v_call: TRBV9; clone_size: -; cdr3_aa: CASSAGLAPNYEQYF; cdr3_nt: TGTGCCAGCAGCGCAGGACTAGCACCTAACTACGAGCAGTACTTC
j_call: TRBJ2-3; cdr3_length: 15; d_call: -; v_call: TRBV3-1/TRBV3-2; clone_size: -; cdr3_aa: CASSQVQGSTDTQYF; cdr3_nt: TGTGCCAGCAGCCAAGTCCAGGGAAGCACAGATACGCAGTATTTT
j_call: TRBJ2-2; cdr3_length: 15; d_call: TRBD2; v_call: TRBV6-5; clone_size: -; cdr3_aa: CASRRSGGDTGELFF; cdr3_nt: TGTGCCAGCAGGCGTAGCGGGGGGGACACCGGGGAGCTGTTTTTT
j_call: TRBJ1-4; cdr3_length: 16; d_call: TRBD1; v_call: TRBV5-1; clone_size: -; cdr3_aa: CASSWGSQGAHEKLFF; cdr3_nt: TGCGCCAGCAGCTGGGGGTCGCAGGGGGCCCATGAAAAACTGTTTTTT
j_call: TRBJ2-5; cdr3_length: 11; d_call: -; v_call: TRBV28; clone_size: -; cdr3_aa: CASSLQETQYF; cdr3_nt: TGTGCCAGCAGTCTTCAAGAGACCCAGTACTTC
j_call: TRBJ2-7; cdr3_length: 14; d_call: TRBD2; v_call: TRBV7-2; clone_size: -; cdr3_aa: CASSSGRGVREQYF; cdr3_nt: TGTGCCAGCAGCTCGGGACGGGGGGTCCGCGAGCAGTACTTC
j_call: TRBJ1-1; cdr3_length: 13; d_call: TRBD1; v_call: TRBV7-2; clone_size: -; cdr3_aa: CASSPDRARDAFF; cdr3_nt: TGTGCCAGCAGCCCGGACAGGGCGCGGGACGCTTTCTTT
j_call: TRBJ2-5; cdr3_length: 14; d_call: -; v_call: TRBV11-2; clone_size: once; cdr3_aa: CASSFRGREETQYF; cdr3_nt: TGTGCCAGCAGCTTTAGGGGCAGGGAAGAGACCCAGTACTTC
j_call: TRBJ2-7; cdr3_length: 12; d_call: TRBD2; v_call: TRBV3-1/TRBV3-2; clone_size: -; cdr3_aa: CASSQGGGEQYF; cdr3_nt: TGTGCCAGCAGCCAAGGGGGGGGCGAGCAGTACTTC
j_call: TRBJ2-2; cdr3_length: 12; d_call: -; v_call: TRBV9; clone_size: -; cdr3_aa: CASSVVSGELFF; cdr3_nt: TGTGCCAGCAGCGTAGTTTCGGGGGAGCTGTTTTTT
j_call: TRBJ1-1; cdr3_length: 13; d_call: -; v_call: TRBV10-1; clone_size: few; cdr3_aa: CASSEDSNTEAFF; cdr3_nt: TGCGCCAGCAGTGAAGACAGCAACACTGAAGCTTTCTTT
j_call: TRBJ1-2; cdr3_length: 14; d_call: -; v_call: TRBV19; clone_size: -; cdr3_aa: CASSILSGNYGYTF; cdr3_nt: TGTGCCAGTAGTATTCTGTCGGGGAACTATGGCTACACCTTC
j_call: TRBJ2-7; cdr3_length: 16; d_call: TRBD1; v_call: TRBV4-1; clone_size: -; cdr3_aa: CASSQDLGQGNYEQYF; cdr3_nt: TGCGCCAGCAGCCAAGATCTGGGACAGGGGAACTACGAGCAGTACTTC
j_call: TRBJ2-7; cdr3_length: 16; d_call: TRBD2; v_call: TRBV28; clone_size: -; cdr3_aa: CASRLTGTSGSYEQYF; cdr3_nt: TGTGCCAGCAGGTTAACCGGGACTAGCGGGAGCTACGAGCAGTACTTC
j_call: TRBJ1-2; cdr3_length: 13; d_call: TRBD1; v_call: TRBV28; clone_size: few; cdr3_aa: CASRDRGRQGYTF; cdr3_nt: TGTGCCAGCAGGGACAGGGGGCGTCAGGGCTACACCTTC
j_call: TRBJ2-7; cdr3_length: 15; d_call: -; v_call: TRBV4-1; clone_size: few; cdr3_aa: CASSQDTGGLYEQYF; cdr3_nt: TGCGCCAGCAGCCAAGATACCGGGGGGCTGTACGAGCAGTACTTC
j_call: TRBJ2-1; cdr3_length: 16; d_call: TRBD2; v_call: TRBV7-2; clone_size: -; cdr3_aa: CASSSTSGGSRNEQFF; cdr3_nt: TGTGCCAGCAGCTCGACTAGCGGGGGAAGTCGTAATGAGCAGTTCTTC
j_call: TRBJ1-1; cdr3_length: 16; d_call: -; v_call: TRBV27; clone_size: -; cdr3_aa: CASSRGAGAMNTEAFF; cdr3_nt: TGTGCCAGCAGCCGGGGGGCAGGGGCCATGAACACTGAAGCTTTCTTT
j_call: TRBJ1-1; cdr3_length: 14; d_call: -; v_call: TRBV6-6; clone_size: -; cdr3_aa: CASSYAGDNTEAFF; cdr3_nt: TGTGCCAGCAGTTATGCAGGGGACAACACTGAAGCTTTCTTT
j_call: TRBJ1-5; cdr3_length: 13; d_call: -; v_call: TRBV12-3/TRBV12-4; clone_size: -; cdr3_aa: CASSLEQYQPQHF; cdr3_nt: TGTGCCAGCAGTTTAGAACAATATCAGCCCCAGCATTTT
j_call: TRBJ2-7; cdr3_length: 16; d_call: -; v_call: TRBV4-3; clone_size: -; cdr3_aa: CASSQEWGGVGFEQYF; cdr3_nt: TGCGCCAGCAGCCAAGAATGGGGCGGAGTGGGGTTCGAGCAGTACTTC
j_call: TRBJ1-3; cdr3_length: 14; d_call: -; v_call: TRBV7-2; clone_size: -; cdr3_aa: CASSFYSSGNTIYF; cdr3_nt: TGTGCCAGCAGCTTTTACAGCTCTGGAAACACCATATATTTT
j_call: TRBJ1-1; cdr3_length: 15; d_call: -; v_call: TRBV10-1; clone_size: once; cdr3_aa: CASSELIGEATEAFF; cdr3_nt: TGCGCCAGCAGTGAGTTGATAGGGGAGGCCACTGAAGCTTTCTTT
j_call: TRBJ1-4; cdr3_length: 18; d_call: TRBD1; v_call: TRBV27; clone_size: -; cdr3_aa: CASSLLPGTGGAGEKLFF; cdr3_nt: TGTGCCAGCAGTTTACTCCCCGGGACAGGGGGAGCGGGTGAAAAACTGTTTTTT
j_call: TRBJ1-5; cdr3_length: 14; d_call: -; v_call: TRBV7-9; clone_size: -; cdr3_aa: CASSLGGQNQPQHF; cdr3_nt: TGTGCCAGCAGCTTAGGAGGGCAGAACCAGCCCCAGCATTTT
j_call: TRBJ1-2; cdr3_length: 14; d_call: TRBD1; v_call: TRBV7-2; clone_size: -; cdr3_aa: CASSSRTGKHGYTF; cdr3_nt: TGTGCCAGCAGCTCAAGGACAGGGAAACATGGCTACACCTTC